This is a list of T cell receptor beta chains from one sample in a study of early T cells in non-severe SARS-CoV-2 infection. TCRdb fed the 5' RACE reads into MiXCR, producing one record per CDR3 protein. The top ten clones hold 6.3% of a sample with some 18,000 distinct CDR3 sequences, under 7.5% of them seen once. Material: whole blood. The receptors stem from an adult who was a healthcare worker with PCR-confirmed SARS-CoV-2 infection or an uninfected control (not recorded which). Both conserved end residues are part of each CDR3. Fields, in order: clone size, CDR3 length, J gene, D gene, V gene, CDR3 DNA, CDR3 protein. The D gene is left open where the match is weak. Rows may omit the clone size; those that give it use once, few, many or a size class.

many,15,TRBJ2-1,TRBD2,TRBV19,TGTGCCAGTAGTATAGCTAGTAGCGGGAGAGCTGAGCAGTTCTTC,CASSIASSGRAEQFF
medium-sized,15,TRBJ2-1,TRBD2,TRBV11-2,TGTGCCAGCAGCCCCGTATTAGCGGGAGAGGGTGAGCAGTTCTTC,CASSPVLAGEGEQFF
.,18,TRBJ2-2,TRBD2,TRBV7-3,TGTGCCAGCAGACCCGCCCCGGGACTAGCGGGAAACACCGGGGAGCTGTTTTTT,CASRPAPGLAGNTGELFF
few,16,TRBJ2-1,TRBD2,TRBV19,TGTGCCAGTAGTATCGATAGCGGGTGGTTCTACAATGAGCAGTTCTTC,CASSIDSGWFYNEQFF
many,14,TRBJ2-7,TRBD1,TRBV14,TGTGCCAGCAGCCTCACAGGGGTCAACTACGAGCAGTACTTC,CASSLTGVNYEQYF
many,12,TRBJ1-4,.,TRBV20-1,TGCAGTGCTACGGACGGGAATGAAAAACTGTTTTTT,CSATDGNEKLFF
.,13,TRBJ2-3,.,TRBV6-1,TGTGCCAGCAGTGAAGCGCTCGGGGATACGCAGTATTTT,CASSEALGDTQYF
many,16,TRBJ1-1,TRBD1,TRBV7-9,TGTGCCAGCAGCTTAGGGGACAGGGGGATGAACACTGAAGCTTTCTTT,CASSLGDRGMNTEAFF
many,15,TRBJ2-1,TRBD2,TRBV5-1,TGCGCCAGCAGCTTGACGCTAGCGGGAGGCGATGAGCAGTTCTTC,CASSLTLAGGDEQFF
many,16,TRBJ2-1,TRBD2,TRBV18,TGTGCCAGCTCCCTCATGGGGACTAGCGACTACAATGAGCAGTTCTTC,CASSLMGTSDYNEQFF
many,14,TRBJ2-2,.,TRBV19,TGTGCCAGTAGTATGTATAGAAACACCGGGGAGCTGTTTTTT,CASSMYRNTGELFF
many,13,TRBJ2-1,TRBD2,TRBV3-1,TGTGCCAGCAGCCAGGCGGGAGGGAATGAGCAGTTCTTC,CASSQAGGNEQFF
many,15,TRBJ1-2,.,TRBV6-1,TGTGCCAGCAGGGGGGCGGCTACAGACTTCTATGGCTACACCTTC,CASRGAATDFYGYTF
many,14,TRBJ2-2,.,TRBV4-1,TGCGCCAGCAGCCAAGAAATGACCGGTCCTCGGCTGTTTTTT,CASSQEMTGPRLFF
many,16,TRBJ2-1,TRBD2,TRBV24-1,TGTGCCACCAGTGATTTAGCCAGCGGGAGCCACAATGAGCAGTTCTTC,CATSDLASGSHNEQFF
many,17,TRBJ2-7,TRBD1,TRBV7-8,TGTGCCAGCAGTTGGAAAGGATTCGGACAGGCGAGCTACGAGCAGTACTTC,CASSWKGFGQASYEQYF
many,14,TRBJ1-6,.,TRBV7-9,TGTGCCAGCAGCTTATCGGGGGATAATTCACCCCTCCACTTT,CASSLSGDNSPLHF
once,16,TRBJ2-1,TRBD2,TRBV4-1,TGCGCCAGCAGCCAAGCGCGGGGGGCTACCTACAATGAGCAGTTCTTC,CASSQARGATYNEQFF
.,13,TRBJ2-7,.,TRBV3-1,TGTGCCAGCAGCCCGGGACTCCCCTACGAGCAGTACTTC,CASSPGLPYEQYF
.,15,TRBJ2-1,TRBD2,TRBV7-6,TGTGCCAGCAGCTTAGCCCAGCGGGATGACGATGAGCAGTTCTTC,CASSLAQRDDDEQFF
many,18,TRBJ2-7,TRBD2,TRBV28,TGTGCCAGCAGTTTATCCCCCGGGCCTAGCGGGAGCTCCTACGAGCAGTACTTC,CASSLSPGPSGSSYEQYF
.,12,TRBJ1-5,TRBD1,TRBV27,TGTGCCACGGGACAGGGGATCCAGCCCCAGCATTTT,CATGQGIQPQHF
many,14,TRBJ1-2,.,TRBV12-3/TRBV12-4,TGTGCCAGCAGTTTAGAGCTCCCTACCGGTGGCTACACCTTC,CASSLELPTGGYTF
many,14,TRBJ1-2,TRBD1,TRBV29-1,TGCAGCGGCGACAGGGCCCGGCCTAACTATGGCTACACCTTC,CSGDRARPNYGYTF
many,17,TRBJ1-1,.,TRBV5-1,TGCGCCAGCAGCTTGGTAGGGGCGAGGGGATGGAACACTGAAGCTTTCTTT,CASSLVGARGWNTEAFF
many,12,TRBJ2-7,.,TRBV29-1,TGCAGCGTGGAAACTAGGTCGGGCGAGCAGTACTTC,CSVETRSGEQYF
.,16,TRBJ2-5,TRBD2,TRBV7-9,TGTGCCAGCAGCTTTAGGACTAGACGAACTCAAGAGACCCAGTACTTC,CASSFRTRRTQETQYF
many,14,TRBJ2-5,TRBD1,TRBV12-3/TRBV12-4,TGTGCCAGCAGCCCTACAGGGGGAGGAGAGACCCAGTACTTC,CASSPTGGGETQYF
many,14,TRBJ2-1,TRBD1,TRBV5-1,TGCGCCAGCAGTCCGGGACAGGGGGCGGATGAGCAGTTCTTC,CASSPGQGADEQFF
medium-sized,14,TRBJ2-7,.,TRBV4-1,TGCGCCAGCAGCCAAGAATTTGGCTCCTACGAGCAGTACTTC,CASSQEFGSYEQYF
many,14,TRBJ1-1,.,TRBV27,TGTGCCAGCAATAGCGGGGGTTTGGGCACTGAAGCTTTCTTT,CASNSGGLGTEAFF
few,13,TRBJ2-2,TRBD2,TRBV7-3,TGTGCCAGCAGCTTCGCGGGGGCCGGGGAGCTGTTTTTT,CASSFAGAGELFF
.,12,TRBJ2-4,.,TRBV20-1,TGCAGTGCTGCGGACCCTAAAAACATTCAGTACTTC,CSAADPKNIQYF
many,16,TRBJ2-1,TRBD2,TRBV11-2,TGTGCCAGCAGCTCGCAACTAGCGGCCTCCTACAATGAGCAGTTCTTC,CASSSQLAASYNEQFF
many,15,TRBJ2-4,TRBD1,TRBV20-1,TGCAGTGCTAGCCTCTCCGGGACAGGGGAAAACATTCAGTACTTC,CSASLSGTGENIQYF
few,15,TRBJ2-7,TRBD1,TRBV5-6,TGTGCCAGCAGCTTGGACGGGACAGGGGGCGACGAGCAGTACTTC,CASSLDGTGGDEQYF
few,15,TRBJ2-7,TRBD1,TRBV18,TGTGCCAGCTCACCATTAGACAGGGGGCCGCGCGAGCAGTACTTC,CASSPLDRGPREQYF
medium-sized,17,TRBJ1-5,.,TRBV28,TGTGCCAGCAGTTTACGGCGGTTGGTAGGATCCAGCAGGCCCCAGCATTTT,CASSLRRLVGSSRPQHF
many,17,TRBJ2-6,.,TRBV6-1,TGTGCCAGCAGTGCGATGTCGATGAGCTCTGGGGCCAACGTCCTGACTTTC,CASSAMSMSSGANVLTF
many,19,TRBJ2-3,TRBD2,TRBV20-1,TGCAGTGCTAGAGCACAAGCGGGACTAGCGGGTACAACCACAGATACGCAGTATTTT,CSARAQAGLAGTTTDTQYF
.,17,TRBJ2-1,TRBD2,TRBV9,TGTGCCAGCAGCCTAGAACCGGGGACTAGCGGATACAATGAGCAGTTCTTC,CASSLEPGTSGYNEQFF
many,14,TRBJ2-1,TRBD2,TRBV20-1,TGCAGTGCGCTAGCGGTACACTCCTACAATGAGCAGTTCTTC,CSALAVHSYNEQFF